The sequence of this T cell receptor beta chain was determined in a study of T cell repertoires in cytomegalovirus infection. TCRdb ran MiXCR on the reads and lists one entry per CDR3 protein. The sample has some 500,000 distinct CDR3 sequences; 33% are singletons. Study findings and constraints: Across the ex vivo response, the dominant clonotypes were HLA-C-restricted CMV-specific TCR beta clonotypes.

The CDR3 totals 16 residues. Germline CDR1 and CDR2: SGHTA and FQGNSA. Between the trimmed V and J ends, which lost 3 bases and 0 bases, there was a span of 12 bases. This clonotype was seen a few times. Its matching antigen is unknown. The source was cultured PBMCs, collected from culture after CMV antigen stimulation. This rearrangement joins TRBV7-2 to TRBJ2-4; weak D call: TRBD2 (7 bases). The sequence was obtained from a human donor in good health (CMV status not recorded). Some clones in this sample may be carry-over from other donors' samples. The CDR3 DNA sequence: TGTGCCAGCAGCTTGAGGGGGGGAATAGCCAAAAACATTCAGTACTTC. Encoded protein: CASSLRGGIAKNIQYF.